This T cell receptor (beta chain) was found in a study of T cell responses to AZD1222 COVID-19 vaccine. Study-wide background: Analysis merged second doses at about 4 or about 12 weeks. Whole-study findings and limits: Regions 160-218 and 743-854 held dominance among vaccine-associated CD4 TCRs, which spanned spike. In a largely white British group with more females than males, clonal diversity was possibly underestimated. Spike-specific TCR breadth and depth rose after two AZD1222 doses.

The protocol was immunoSEQ multiplex PCR, while the TCRdb copy is restricted to in-frame clones and leaves out a portion. This sample has 97,000 or so clones, with 88% found just once. On this clone itself: Its antigen is as yet unknown.

Here the sequenced sample was peripheral blood, taken on day 0 of AZD1222 vaccination. The clonotype was recovered from an adult in good health.

The DNA for the CDR3 is TGTGCCAGCAGCCATTTTAAAGATACGCAGTATTTT. The encoded protein is CASSHFKDTQYF. The rearrangement uses TRBV3-1 (or the pseudogene TRBV3-2) and TRBJ2-3, with unresolved D. CDR3 length equals 12 residues. Germline V CDR1 and CDR2: LGHDT, YNNKEL (reference sequence). Trimming removed 3 bases at V and 5 bases at J, with 6 bases between.